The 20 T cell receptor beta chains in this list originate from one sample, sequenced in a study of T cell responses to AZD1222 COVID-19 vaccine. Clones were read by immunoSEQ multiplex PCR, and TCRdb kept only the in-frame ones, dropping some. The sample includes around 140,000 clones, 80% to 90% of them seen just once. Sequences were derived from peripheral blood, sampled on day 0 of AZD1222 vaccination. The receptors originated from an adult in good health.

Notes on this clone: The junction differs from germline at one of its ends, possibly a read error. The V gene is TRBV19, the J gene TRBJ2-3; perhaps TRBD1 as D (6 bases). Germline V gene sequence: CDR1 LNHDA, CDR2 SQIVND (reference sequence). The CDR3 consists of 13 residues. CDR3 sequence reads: CASRSGETGTQYF. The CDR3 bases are TGTGCCAGTAGGTCAGGGGAGACAGGTACGCAGTATTTT.

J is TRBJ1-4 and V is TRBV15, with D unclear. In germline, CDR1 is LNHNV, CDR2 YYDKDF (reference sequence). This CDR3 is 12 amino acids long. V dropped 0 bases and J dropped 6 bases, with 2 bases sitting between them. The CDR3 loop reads CATSREHEKLFF. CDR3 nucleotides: TGTGCCACCAGCAGAGAGCATGAAAAACTGTTTTTT.

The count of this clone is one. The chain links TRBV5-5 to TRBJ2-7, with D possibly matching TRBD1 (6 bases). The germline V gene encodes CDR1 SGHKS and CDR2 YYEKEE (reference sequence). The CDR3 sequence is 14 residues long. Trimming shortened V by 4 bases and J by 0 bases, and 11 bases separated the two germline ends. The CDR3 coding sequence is TGTGCCAGCAGCGAGACAGGAACCTCCTACGAGCAGTACTTC. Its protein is CASSETGTSYEQYF. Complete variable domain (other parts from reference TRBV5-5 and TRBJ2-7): DAGVTQSPTHLIKTRGQQVTLRCSPISGHKSVSWYQQVLGQGPQFIFQYYEKEERGRGNFPDRFSARQFPNYSSELNVNALLLGDSALYLCASSETGTSYEQYFGPGTRLTVT.

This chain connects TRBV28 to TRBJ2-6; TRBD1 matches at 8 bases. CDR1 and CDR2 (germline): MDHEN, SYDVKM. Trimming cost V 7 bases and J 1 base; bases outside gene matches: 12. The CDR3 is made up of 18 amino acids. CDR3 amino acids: CASTPRRQGMSGANVLTF. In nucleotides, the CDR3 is TGTGCCAGCACCCCCCGGCGACAGGGGATGTCTGGGGCCAACGTCCTGACTTTC.

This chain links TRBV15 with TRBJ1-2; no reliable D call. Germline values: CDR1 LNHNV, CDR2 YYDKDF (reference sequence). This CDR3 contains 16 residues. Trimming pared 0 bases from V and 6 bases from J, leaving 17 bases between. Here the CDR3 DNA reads TGTGCCACCAGCAGAGATTTCGGCCCGCGGGGAGATGGCTACACCTTC. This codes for CATSRDFGPRGDGYTF.

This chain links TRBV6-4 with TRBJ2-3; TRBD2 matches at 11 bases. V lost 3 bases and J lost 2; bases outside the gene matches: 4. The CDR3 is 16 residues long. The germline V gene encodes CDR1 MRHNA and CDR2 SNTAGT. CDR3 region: CASSEASGGNTDTQYF. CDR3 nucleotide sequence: TGTGCCAGCAGTGAGGCTAGCGGGGGGAACACAGATACGCAGTATTTT.

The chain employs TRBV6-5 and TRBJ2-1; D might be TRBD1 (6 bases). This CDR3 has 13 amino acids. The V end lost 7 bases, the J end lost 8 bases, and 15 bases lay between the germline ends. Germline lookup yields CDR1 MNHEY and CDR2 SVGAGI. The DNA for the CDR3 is TGTGCCAGCACTTTCTCCGGGACACATGAGCAGTTCTTC. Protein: CASTFSGTHEQFF.

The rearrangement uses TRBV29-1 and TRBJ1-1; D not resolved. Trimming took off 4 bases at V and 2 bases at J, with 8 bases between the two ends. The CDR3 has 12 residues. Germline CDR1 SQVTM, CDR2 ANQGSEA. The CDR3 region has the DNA TGCAGCGTTGCGGGCGGCAACACTGAAGCTTTCTTT. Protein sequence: CSVAGGNTEAFF.

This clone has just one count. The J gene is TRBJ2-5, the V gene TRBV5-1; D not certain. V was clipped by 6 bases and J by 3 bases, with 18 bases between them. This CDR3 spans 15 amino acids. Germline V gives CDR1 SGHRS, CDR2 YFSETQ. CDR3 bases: TGCGCCAGCAACCGATTAGAGGATTTTAAAGAGACCCAGTACTTC. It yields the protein CASNRLEDFKETQYF.

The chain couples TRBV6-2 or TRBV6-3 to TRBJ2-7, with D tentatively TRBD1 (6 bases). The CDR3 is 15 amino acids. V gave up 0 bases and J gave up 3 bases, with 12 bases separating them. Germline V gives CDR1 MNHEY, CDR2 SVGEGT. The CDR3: CASSYSNVRGYEQYF. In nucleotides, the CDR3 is TGTGCCAGCAGTTACTCGAACGTCAGGGGCTACGAGCAGTACTTC.

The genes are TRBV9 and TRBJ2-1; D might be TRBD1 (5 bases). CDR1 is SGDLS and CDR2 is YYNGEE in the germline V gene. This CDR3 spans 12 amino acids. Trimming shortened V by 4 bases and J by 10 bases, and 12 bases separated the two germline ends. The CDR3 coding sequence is TGTGCCAGCAGCTTCTCTAGGGGCGAGCAGTTCTTC. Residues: CASSFSRGEQFF.

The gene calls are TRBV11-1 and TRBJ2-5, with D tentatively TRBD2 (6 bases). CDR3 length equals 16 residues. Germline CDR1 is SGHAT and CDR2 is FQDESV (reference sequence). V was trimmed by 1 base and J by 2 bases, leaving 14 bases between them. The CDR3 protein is CASSLGSGGAQETQYF. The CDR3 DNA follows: TGTGCCAGCAGCTTAGGTTCGGGCGGGGCTCAAGAGACCCAGTACTTC.

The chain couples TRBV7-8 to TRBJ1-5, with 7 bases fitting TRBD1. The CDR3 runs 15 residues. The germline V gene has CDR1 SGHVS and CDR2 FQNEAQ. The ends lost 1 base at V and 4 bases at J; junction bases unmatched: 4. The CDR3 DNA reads TGTGCCAGCAGCTTAGAGGGGACAGCGAATCAGCCCCAGCATTTT. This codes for CASSLEGTANQPQHF.

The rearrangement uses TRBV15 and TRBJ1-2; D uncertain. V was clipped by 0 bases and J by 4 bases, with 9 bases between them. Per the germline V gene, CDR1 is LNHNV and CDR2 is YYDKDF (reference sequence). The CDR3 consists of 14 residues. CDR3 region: CATSRDSDGYGYTF. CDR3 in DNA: TGTGCCACCAGCAGAGATTCAGACGGCTATGGCTACACCTTC.

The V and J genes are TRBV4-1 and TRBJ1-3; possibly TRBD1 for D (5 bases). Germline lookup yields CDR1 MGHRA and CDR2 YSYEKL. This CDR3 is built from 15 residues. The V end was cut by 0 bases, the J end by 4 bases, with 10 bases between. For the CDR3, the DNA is TGCGCCAGCAGCCAAGACGTAGGGACGGGAAACACCATATATTTT. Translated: CASSQDVGTGNTIYF.

The CDR3 DNA follows: TGCGCCAGCAGCATACCACGTAGCGCAGACCCTGAGACCCAGTACTTC. Translating it yields CASSIPRSADPETQYF. The rearrangement links TRBV5-1 to TRBJ2-5, with D maybe TRBD2 (5 bases). Germline assignment: CDR1 SGHRS and CDR2 YFSETQ. CDR3 length: 16 residues. The V end was cut by 4 bases, the J end by 5 bases, with 21 bases between.

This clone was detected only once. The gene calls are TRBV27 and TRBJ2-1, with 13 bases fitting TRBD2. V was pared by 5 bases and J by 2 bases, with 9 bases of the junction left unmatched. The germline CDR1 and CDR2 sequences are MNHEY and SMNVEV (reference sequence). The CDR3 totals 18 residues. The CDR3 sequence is CASSPPGTSGTPYNEQFF. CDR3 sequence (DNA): TGTGCCAGCAGTCCCCCCGGGACTAGCGGGACTCCCTACAATGAGCAGTTCTTC.

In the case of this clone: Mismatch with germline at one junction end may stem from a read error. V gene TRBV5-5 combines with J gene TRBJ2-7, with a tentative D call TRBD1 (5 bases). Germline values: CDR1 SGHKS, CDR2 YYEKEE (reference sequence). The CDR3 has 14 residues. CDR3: CASSFEGASSEQYF. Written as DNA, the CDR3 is TGTGCCAGCAGCTTCGAAGGGGCGTCCTCCGAGCAGTACTTC.

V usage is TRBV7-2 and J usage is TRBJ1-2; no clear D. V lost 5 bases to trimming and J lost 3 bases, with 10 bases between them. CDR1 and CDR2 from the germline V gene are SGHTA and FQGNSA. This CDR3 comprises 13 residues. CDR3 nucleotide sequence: TGTGCCAGCAGCCCAGCACCCCACTATGGCTACACCTTC. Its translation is CASSPAPHYGYTF. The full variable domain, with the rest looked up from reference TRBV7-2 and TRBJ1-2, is GAGVSQSPSNKVTEKGKDVELRCDPISGHTALYWYRQSLGQGLEFLIYFQGNSAPDKSGLPSDRFSAERTGGSVSTLTIQRTQQEDSAVYLCASSPAPHYGYTFGSGTRLTVV.

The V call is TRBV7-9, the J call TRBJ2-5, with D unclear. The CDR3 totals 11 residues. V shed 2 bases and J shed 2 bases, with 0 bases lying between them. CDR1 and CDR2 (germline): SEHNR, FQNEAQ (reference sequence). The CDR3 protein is CASSLQETQYF. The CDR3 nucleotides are TGTGCCAGCAGCTTACAAGAGACCCAGTACTTC.